Shown below are 17 T cell receptor beta chains from a single sample sequenced in a study of cytomegalovirus exposure and HLA in healthy donors. With 60 Vbeta and 13 Jbeta primers, the PCR was carried out. Sequenced by immunoSEQ multiplex PCR; TCRdb stores in-frame clones only, minus some. The sample has roughly 170,000 clones; about 68% are singletons. The specimen was PBMCs. The receptor set was obtained from a female donor in good health and CMV-seronegative.

This clone has just a few counts. CDR3 residues: CASSPNTGELFF. The CDR3 nucleotides are TGTGCCAGCAGTCCAAACACCGGGGAGCTGTTTTTT. V usage is TRBV28 and J usage is TRBJ2-2; D not certain. CDR1 is MDHEN and CDR2 is SYDVKM in the germline V gene. The V gene lost 5 bases and the J gene lost 2 bases, with 3 bases spanning the gap. The CDR3 has 12 amino acids.

This chain joins TRBV7-3 and TRBJ2-2; no clear D gene. Per the germline V gene, CDR1 is SGHTA and CDR2 is FQGTGA. V was pared by 5 bases and J by 6 bases, with 16 bases between. The CDR3 sequence is 15 residues long. The CDR3 sequence is CASSQQPLPPGELFF. As DNA, the CDR3 is TGTGCCAGCAGCCAACAGCCGCTGCCGCCCGGGGAGCTGTTTTTT.

This chain links TRBV5-1 with TRBJ1-6; TRBD1 agrees at 7 bases. The germline V gene has CDR1 SGHRS and CDR2 YFSETQ. Losses at the gene ends were 2 bases for V and 10 bases for J; bases not matched to a gene: 9. The CDR3 has 15 amino acids. This CDR3 is CASSFGDRAESPLHF. The CDR3 DNA sequence: TGCGCCAGCAGCTTCGGCGACAGGGCGGAATCACCCCTCCACTTT. Full variable domain (missing parts from reference TRBV5-1 and TRBJ1-6): KAGVTQTPRYLIKTRGQQVTLSCSPISGHRSVSWYQQTPGQGLQFLFEYFSETQRNKGNFPGRFSGRQFSNSRSEMNVSTLELGDSALYLCASSFGDRAESPLHFGNGTRLTVT.

This sequence joins TRBV21-1 and TRBJ2-7; the D call TRBD2 from the table was never checked on the DNA. TRBV21-1 is recorded as a pseudogene. This CDR3 contains 15 residues. The CDR3 region is CASSKVETGRHEQYF. The DNA of the CDR3 is TGTGCCAGCAGCAAAGTCGAGACGGGGAGGCACGAGCAGTACTTC.

The V call is TRBV30, the J call TRBJ2-7; weak D call: TRBD2 (7 bases). Germline V gene data show CDR1 as GTSNPN and CDR2 as SVGIG (reference sequence). V lost 5 bases, J lost 1 base, and 18 bases lay in between. The CDR3 sequence is 15 residues long. This chain's CDR3 is CAWEGVKGGSYEQYF. In DNA form, the CDR3 reads TGTGCCTGGGAAGGAGTCAAGGGGGGGTCCTACGAGCAGTACTTC.

This clone was observed a few times. The chain links TRBV27 to TRBJ2-5; 9 nucleotides line up with TRBD1. CDR1 and CDR2 (germline): MNHEY, SMNVEV (reference sequence). The length of the CDR3 is 16 residues. Unmatched junction bases numbered 12, after V lost 3 bases and J lost 7 bases. CDR3 sequence (DNA): TGTGCCAGCAGTTTGAAGGGGGGACAGGACAGGGGGACCCAGTACTTC. This encodes CASSLKGGQDRGTQYF.

This clone has a handful of counts. J is TRBJ1-2 and V is TRBV30; D unresolved. Germline V gene sequence: CDR1 GTSNPN, CDR2 SVGIG (reference sequence). The CDR3 length is 15 residues. Trimming cost V 4 bases and J 8 bases, with 23 bases left between them. The CDR3 bases are TGTGCCTGGAATTCACCCCACCCCGGCGGTTGGGGCTACACCTTC. Protein sequence: CAWNSPHPGGWGYTF.

This clone was found a few times. This chain joins TRBV7-9 and TRBJ2-3; D may be TRBD2 (6 bases). The CDR3 extends over 14 amino acids. V was clipped by 5 bases and J by 3 bases, with 12 bases between them. Germline V gene lookup returns CDR1 SEHNR and CDR2 FQNEAQ (reference sequence). The CDR3 region has the DNA TGTGCCAGCAGCCCTCGGACTATAACAGATACGCAGTATTTT. Translated: CASSPRTITDTQYF.

V and J are TRBV6-5 and TRBJ1-5; 7 nucleotides agree with TRBD1. Losses at the gene ends were 4 bases for V and 7 bases for J; bases not matched to a gene: 10. Germline lookup yields CDR1 MNHEY and CDR2 SVGAGI. This CDR3 has 15 residues. CDR3 region: CASSSAQTGRQPQHF. The CDR3 DNA reads TGTGCCAGCAGTTCCGCGCAGACAGGGAGACAGCCCCAGCATTTT.

V and J are TRBV27 and TRBJ2-5, with TRBD2 identical over 8 bases. CDR1 and CDR2 from the germline V gene are MNHEY and SMNVEV (reference sequence). V lost 5 bases, J lost 2 bases, and 10 bases stayed unmatched. This CDR3 comprises 16 residues. CDR3 in DNA: TGTGCCAGCAGTCCCCTCGTAACGGGGGGGCAAGAGACCCAGTACTTC. Amino acids: CASSPLVTGGQETQYF.

This clone has just a few counts. The chain couples TRBV9 to TRBJ2-1; tentatively, D is TRBD1 (6 bases). This CDR3 spans 14 amino acids. Trimming stripped 0 bases from V and 8 bases from J, with 12 bases between. Germline V gene sequence: CDR1 SGDLS, CDR2 YYNGEE. DNA of the CDR3: TGTGCCAGCAGCGTAGTGGGGGCATCGGATGAGCAGTTCTTC. Its protein product is CASSVVGASDEQFF.

This rearrangement joins TRBV28 to TRBJ1-1; a weak D match, TRBD1 (5 bases). Per the germline V gene, CDR1 is MDHEN and CDR2 is SYDVKM. V was pared by 5 bases and J by 4 bases, with 14 bases between. The CDR3 runs 14 residues. The DNA for the CDR3 is TGTGCCAGCAGTCCCCCATCCAGGGTCACTGAAGCTTTCTTT. Amino acids: CASSPPSRVTEAFF.

CDR3 DNA: TGTGCCAGCAGCTCCATACAGGGAGCTAACTATGGCTACACCTTC. The encoded protein is CASSSIQGANYGYTF. The chain couples TRBV11-2 to TRBJ1-2; possibly TRBD1 for D (6 bases). This CDR3 has 15 amino acids. Germline CDR1 is SGHAT and CDR2 is FQNNGV. V lost 4 bases to trimming and J lost 0 bases, with 12 bases between them.

With respect to this clone: Germline and junction disagree at one end, which may indicate a read error. This chain connects TRBV18 to TRBJ1-1; a possible D gene is TRBD1 (6 bases). This CDR3 has 14 residues. Germline V gives CDR1 KGHSH, CDR2 LQKENI. CDR3 amino acids: CASSPIQGHTEVFF. The CDR3 bases are TGTGCCAGCTCCCCGATACAGGGTCACACTGAAGTTTTCTTT.

The table lists this clone with a few counts. The chain employs TRBV7-2 and TRBJ2-7, with 7 positions matching TRBD1. The CDR3 runs to 15 residues. From germline, CDR1 is SGHTA and CDR2 FQGNSA. The junction had 14 bases not matched to a gene; V was cut back by 8 bases and J by 4 bases. The CDR3 is CASGGWDRMGYEQYF. The DNA for the CDR3 is TGTGCCAGCGGCGGCTGGGACAGAATGGGGTACGAGCAGTACTTC. Full variable domain (remainder filled in from reference TRBV7-2 and TRBJ2-7): GAGVSQSPSNKVTEKGKDVELRCDPISGHTALYWYRQSLGQGLEFLIYFQGNSAPDKSGLPSDRFSAERTGGSVSTLTIQRTQQEDSAVYLCASGGWDRMGYEQYFGPGTRLTVT.

The chain couples TRBV5-8 to TRBJ2-7, with D possibly matching TRBD2 (6 bases). Germline V gene data show CDR1 as SGHTS and CDR2 as YDEGEE. V was pared by 0 bases and J by 3 bases, with 13 bases between. The CDR3 runs 15 residues. CDR3 region: CASSLDGGELYEQYF. Written as DNA, the CDR3 is TGTGCCAGCAGCTTGGATGGAGGGGAACTCTACGAGCAGTACTTC.

The J gene is TRBJ1-1, the V gene TRBV4-2; TRBD1 is a possible D gene (6 bases). V lost 4 bases and J lost 5, with 14 bases in between. This CDR3 is built from 14 residues. Germline V gene lookup returns CDR1 LGHNA and CDR2 YNFKEQ. The CDR3 bases are TGTGCCAGCAGCCCCTCGGACAGAAAGACTGAAGCTTTCTTT. This translates into CASSPSDRKTEAFF.